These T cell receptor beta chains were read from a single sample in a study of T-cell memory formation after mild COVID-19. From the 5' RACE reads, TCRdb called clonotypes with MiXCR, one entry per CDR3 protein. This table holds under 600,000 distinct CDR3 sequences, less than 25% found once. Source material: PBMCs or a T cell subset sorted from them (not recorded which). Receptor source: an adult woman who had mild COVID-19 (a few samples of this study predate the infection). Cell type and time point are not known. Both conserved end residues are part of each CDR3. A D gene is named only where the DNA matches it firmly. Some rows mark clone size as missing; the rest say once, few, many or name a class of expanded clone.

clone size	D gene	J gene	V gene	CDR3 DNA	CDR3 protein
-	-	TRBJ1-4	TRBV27	TGTGCCAGCAGTTTATCCGGACAGACGAATGAAAAACTGTTTTTT	CASSLSGQTNEKLFF
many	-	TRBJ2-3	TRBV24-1	TGTGCCACCAGTGGGAACAGGGTCCACACAGATACGCAGTATTTT	CATSGNRVHTDTQYF
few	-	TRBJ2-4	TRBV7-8	TGTGCCAGCAGCTTAGGACAGGTCTTAGCCAAAAACATTCAGTACTTC	CASSLGQVLAKNIQYF
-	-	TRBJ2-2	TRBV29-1	TGCAGCGTTGAAGGACAAGGGAACACCGGGGAGCTGTTTTTT	CSVEGQGNTGELFF
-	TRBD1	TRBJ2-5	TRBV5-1	TGCGCCAGCAGCTTGGGGCAGGGACAGCAGACCCAGTACTTC	CASSLGQGQQTQYF
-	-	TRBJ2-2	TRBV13	TGTGCCAGCAGCTCGTGGGGGTCGAACACCGGGGAGCTGTTTTTT	CASSSWGSNTGELFF
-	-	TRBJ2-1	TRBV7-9	TGTGCCAGCAGCTTATTGGCTCGGACAGCGGAGCAGCAGTTCTTC	CASSLLARTAEQQFF
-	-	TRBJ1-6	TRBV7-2	TGTGCCAGCAGCTTATGGACAGCCTACTCCTATAATTCACCCCTCCACTTT	CASSLWTAYSYNSPLHF
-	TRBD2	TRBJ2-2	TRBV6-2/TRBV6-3	TGTGCCAGCAGCAGGAAGCTAGCGGGATCGGGCACCGGGGAGCTGTTTTTT	CASSRKLAGSGTGELFF
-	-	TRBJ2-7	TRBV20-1	TGCAGTGCTTCCGGTTTTTCCTACGAGCAGTACTTC	CSASGFSYEQYF
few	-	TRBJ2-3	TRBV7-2	TGTGCCAGCAGCTTAGCGGGACACATCCCCACAGATACGCAGTATTTT	CASSLAGHIPTDTQYF
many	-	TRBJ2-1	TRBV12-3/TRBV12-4	TGTGCCAGCGCCGGCGGGGCTAAATTCAATGAGCAGTTCTTC	CASAGGAKFNEQFF
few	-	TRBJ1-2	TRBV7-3	TGTGCCAGCAGCTTAAACCCCGAACAGGCAAATGGCTACACCTTC	CASSLNPEQANGYTF
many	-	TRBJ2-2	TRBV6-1	TGTGCCAGCAATGGGGCCGGGGAGCTGTTTTTT	CASNGAGELFF
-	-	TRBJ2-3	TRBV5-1	TGCGCCACGGGCGTCACAGATACGCAGTATTTT	CATGVTDTQYF
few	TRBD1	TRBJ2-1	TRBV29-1	TGCAGCGTTGAAACGTTTCCCCAGGGGGCGGAGGAGCAGTTCTTC	CSVETFPQGAEEQFF
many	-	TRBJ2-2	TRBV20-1	TGCAGTGCTTCTAGCGAGACGAACACCGGGGAGCTGTTTTTT	CSASSETNTGELFF
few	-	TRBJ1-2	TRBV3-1	TGTGCCAGCAGCCAAGTAGGGTCGGAGGGCTACACCTTC	CASSQVGSEGYTF
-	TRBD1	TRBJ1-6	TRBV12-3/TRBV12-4	TGTGCCAGCAGATCGGACAGGGGGAAGAATTCACCCCTCCACTTT	CASRSDRGKNSPLHF
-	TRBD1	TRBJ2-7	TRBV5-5	TGTGCCAGCAGCTTATTCACAGGGGGCGAGCAGTACTTC	CASSLFTGGEQYF
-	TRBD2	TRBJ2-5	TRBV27	TGTGCCAGCAGTACCTGGACTAGCGGGGGGAGCTGGCAAGAGACCCAGTACTTC	CASSTWTSGGSWQETQYF
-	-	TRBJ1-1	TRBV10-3	TGTGCCATCAGTGAGTCGATGGGGGAAGTTTTCTTT	CAISESMGEVFF
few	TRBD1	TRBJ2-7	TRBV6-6	TGTGCCAGCAGTTTCCCTCCCGGGACAGGGACCTACGAGCAGTACTTC	CASSFPPGTGTYEQYF
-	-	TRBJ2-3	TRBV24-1	TGTGCCACCAGTGATCCTTCGACAGGAACTAACACAGATACGCAGTATTTT	CATSDPSTGTNTDTQYF
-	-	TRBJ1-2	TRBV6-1	TGTGCCAGCAGTGAACACGACGGGGCGCAGGGCTATGGCTACACCTTC	CASSEHDGAQGYGYTF
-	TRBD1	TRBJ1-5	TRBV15	TGTGCCACCAGCAGAGCCAGTCGATCCGGACAGGGGGATAGCAATCAGCCCCAGCATTTT	CATSRASRSGQGDSNQPQHF
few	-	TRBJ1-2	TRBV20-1	TGCAGTGCTAGTCTCACCAGGGACTATGGCTACACCTTC	CSASLTRDYGYTF
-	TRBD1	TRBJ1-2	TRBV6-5	TGTGCCAGCAGTCCCGGGAGGGGGCTGGACTATGGCTACACCTTC	CASSPGRGLDYGYTF
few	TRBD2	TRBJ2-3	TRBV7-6	TGTGCCAGCAGCCGCGAGACGGACCTCGGGGGGGGATACCACGAGGGCACAGATACGCAGTATTTT	CASSRETDLGGGYHEGTDTQYF
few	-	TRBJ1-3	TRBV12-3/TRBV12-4	TGTGCCAGCAGCCAACAATCGGCTGGAAACACCATATATTTT	CASSQQSAGNTIYF
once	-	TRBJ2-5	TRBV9	TGTGCCAGCAGCGTAGCTCCGGGGGAGACCCAGTACTTC	CASSVAPGETQYF
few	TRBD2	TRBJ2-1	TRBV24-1	TGTGCCACCAGTGTATCACTTGGGGCGGGAGGGGTTAATGAGCAGTTCTTC	CATSVSLGAGGVNEQFF
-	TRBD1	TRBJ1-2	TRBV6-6	TGTGCCAGCAGTCCGACAGGGGGCTACTATGGCTACACCTTC	CASSPTGGYYGYTF
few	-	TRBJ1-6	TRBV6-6	TGTGCCAGCACTTGGGACGTGCGCTCACCCCTCCACTTT	CASTWDVRSPLHF
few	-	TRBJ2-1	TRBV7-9	TGTGCCAGCAGCTTAGGTCTATTCTCCTACAATGAGCAGTTCTTC	CASSLGLFSYNEQFF
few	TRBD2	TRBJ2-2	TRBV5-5	TGTGCCAGCAGCCCGAGCGGGGGTGAAAACACCGGGGAGCTGTTTTTT	CASSPSGGENTGELFF
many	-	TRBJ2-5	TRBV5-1	TGCGCCAGCAGCTTACAAAGCCAAGAGACCCAGTACTTC	CASSLQSQETQYF
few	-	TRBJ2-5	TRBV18	TGTGCCAGTCACGCCGGGAGACAAGAGACCCAGTACTTC	CASHAGRQETQYF
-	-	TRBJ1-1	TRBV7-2	TGTGCCAGCAGCTTAGTCGCAGGCTTGAACACTGAAGCTTTCTTT	CASSLVAGLNTEAFF
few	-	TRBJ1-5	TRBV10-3	TGTGCCATCAGTGCTTCCGGACTCTCAAATCAGCCCCAGCATTTT	CAISASGLSNQPQHF